The 9 T cell receptor beta chains below all came from one sample that was sequenced in a study of Ad26.COV2.S vaccination and SARS-CoV-2 variants. Here immunoSEQ multiplex PCR was the method, and the copy in TCRdb shows in-frame clones only, minus some. The data contain 350,000 to 400,000 clones, around 91% of them singletons. Described treatment: roughly 19 received Ad26.COV2.S at low or high dose, single or two shots; several received placebo; per-sample allocation not given. Samples analyzed were those drawn on day 63 after the first vaccine or placebo injection. Sequenced material: peripheral blood, taken in a trial of Ad26.COV2.S vaccine versus placebo. All receptors derive from a person between 18 and 60 years old who received the Ad26.COV2.S COVID-19 vaccine or a placebo.

The gene calls are TRBV5-5 and TRBJ1-1; D is possibly TRBD1 (6 bases). With 4 bases removed from V and 6 bases from J, the gap between germline ends came to 16 bases. The CDR3 length is 14 residues. Germline-derived CDR1 and CDR2 are SGHKS and YYEKEE (reference sequence). The CDR3 DNA follows: TGTGCCAGCAGCGCGCAGAGGGGGAAATCTGAAGCTTTCTTT. It codes for CASSAQRGKSEAFF.

This chain connects TRBV9 to TRBJ1-1; no reliable D call. The CDR3 has 14 residues. Germline assignment: CDR1 SGDLS and CDR2 YYNGEE. V was shortened by 0 bases and J by 1 base, with 7 bases between the two germline ends. CDR3 sequence reads: CASSVDLWNTEAFF. DNA of the CDR3: TGTGCCAGCAGCGTAGACCTTTGGAACACTGAAGCTTTCTTT.

The chain recombines TRBV9 with TRBJ2-5; 8 bases agree with TRBD2. CDR1 SGDLS and CDR2 YYNGEE come from the germline V gene. This CDR3 is 16 amino acids long. Germline trimming cut 0 bases from V and 4 bases from J; bases unmatched to any gene: 8. The CDR3 loop is CASSVGAGGAGETQYF. The CDR3 DNA sequence: TGTGCCAGCAGCGTAGGGGCGGGAGGTGCGGGAGAGACCCAGTACTTC.

The chain has TRBV19 and TRBJ2-3, with 10 nucleotides matching TRBD1. V shed 5 bases and J 3 bases; nucleotides not matched to a gene: 11. This CDR3 is 17 amino acids long. CDR1 and CDR2 (germline): LNHDA, SQIVND (reference sequence). CDR3 protein: CASSPLSGTGVTDTQYF. CDR3 DNA sequence: TGTGCCAGTAGTCCACTTTCCGGGACAGGGGTGACAGATACGCAGTATTTT.

The chain uses TRBV4-2 and TRBJ1-3, with 7 positions matching TRBD1. The CDR3 covers 16 residues. In germline, CDR1 is LGHNA, CDR2 YNFKEQ. V shed 1 base, J shed 8 bases, and the junction held 11 bases outside the gene matches. This chain's CDR3 is CASSQVVDRAGYTIYF. The DNA for the CDR3 is TGTGCCAGCAGCCAAGTTGTCGACAGGGCGGGATACACCATATATTTT.

On this clone: This sample includes further DNA sequences coding for the same CDR3. V is TRBV28 and J is TRBJ1-5; D may be TRBD1 (6 bases). Germline CDR1 and CDR2: MDHEN and SYDVKM. The CDR3 totals 14 residues. V was cut by 2 bases and J by 5 bases, with 10 bases left in between. CDR3 sequence: CASSLQQGYQPQHF. CDR3 coding DNA: TGTGCCAGCAGTTTACAGCAGGGGTATCAGCCCCAGCATTTT.

This chain joins TRBV29-1 and TRBJ2-4, with TRBD1 matching 7 bases. This CDR3 is 15 amino acids long. Germline loops: CDR1 SQVTM, CDR2 ANQGSEA. Germline trimming cut 6 bases from V and 1 base from J; bases unmatched to any gene: 9. The CDR3 DNA follows: TGCAGCGTGGTTACAGGGGCGGACGCCAAAAACATTCAGTACTTC. This encodes CSVVTGADAKNIQYF.

The chain links TRBV6-4 to TRBJ1-2, with a possible D match to TRBD1 (6 bases). V was clipped by 6 bases and J by 8 bases, with 19 bases between them. Germline-derived CDR1 and CDR2 are MRHNA and SNTAGT. The CDR3 length is 14 residues. Written as DNA, the CDR3 is TGTGCCAGCAGCCGGGACACCGGTTCTGAGGGCTACACCTTC. Protein product: CASSRDTGSEGYTF.

V is TRBV5-4 and J is TRBJ2-4; the D is unclear. This CDR3 is built from 16 residues. Germline-derived CDR1 and CDR2 are SGHNT and YYREEE (reference sequence). V dropped 4 bases and J dropped 3 bases, with 17 bases sitting between them. CDR3 loop: CASSLEAGGGKNIQYF. The CDR3 region has the DNA TGTGCCAGCAGCCTTGAGGCCGGTGGTGGCAAAAACATTCAGTACTTC.